Shown below are 22 T cell receptor beta chains from a single sample sequenced in a study of blood T cell repertoires in COVID-19. Libraries were prepared by immunoSEQ multiplex PCR; TCRdb keeps only in-frame clonotypes and omits some of them. The data contain roughly 280,000 clones, about 88% of them singletons. The sample was peripheral blood. The receptors were sampled from a woman in her twenties or thirties with COVID-19, enrolled during active disease.

The chain employs TRBV7-9 and TRBJ2-7; a weak D match, TRBD2 (5 bases). The V and J ends lost 5 bases and 7 bases respectively, with 15 bases between them. The CDR3 is 13 amino acids. Germline V gives CDR1 SEHNR, CDR2 FQNEAQ (reference sequence). For the CDR3, the DNA is TGTGCCAGCAGCCTGGGAAACTCGGGGGAGCAGTACTTC. It specifies CASSLGNSGEQYF.

The chain combines TRBV7-6 with TRBJ1-2; 8 bases are a match to TRBD1. The CDR3 consists of 17 residues. CDR1 is SGHVS and CDR2 is FNYEAQ in the germline V gene. Trimming cost V 5 bases and J 8 bases; bases outside gene matches: 19. CDR3 residues: CASSIRSGTGRWRGYTF. CDR3 DNA: TGTGCCAGCAGCATAAGATCCGGGACAGGCCGTTGGAGGGGCTACACCTTC.

Here the CDR3 reads CASSLGGGRRYNEQFF. As DNA, the CDR3 is TGTGCCAGCAGCTTAGGAGGCGGGAGGAGATACAATGAGCAGTTCTTC. The gene calls are TRBV7-9 and TRBJ2-1; TRBD2 matches at 8 bases. The V gene's germline CDR1 is SEHNR and CDR2 FQNEAQ (reference sequence). This CDR3 is 16 amino acids long. The V segment lost 1 base and the J segment 4 bases; nucleotides outside the gene matches: 6. Combining the CDR3 with reference TRBV7-9 and TRBJ2-1 gives the whole variable domain DTGVSQNPRHKITKRGQNVTFRCDPISEHNRLYWYRQTLGQGPEFLTYFQNEAQLEKSRLLSDRFSAERPKGSFSTLEIQRTEQGDSAMYLCASSLGGGRRYNEQFFGPGTRLTVL.

The rearrangement joins TRBV6-6 to TRBJ1-6; tentatively, D is TRBD1 (6 bases). The CDR3 loop spans 16 amino acids. CDR1 is MNHNY and CDR2 is SVGAGI in the germline V gene (reference sequence). V gave up 3 bases and J gave up 7 bases, with 16 bases separating them. The CDR3 bases are TGTGCCAGCAGTTATAAGGGGACAAGCAGAAATTCACCCCTCCACTTT. Protein product: CASSYKGTSRNSPLHF.

This chain joins TRBV5-6 and TRBJ2-7, with a possible D match to TRBD1 (6 bases). With 1 base removed from V and 4 bases from J, the gap between germline ends came to 6 bases. CDR1 is SGHDT, CDR2 YYEEEE, per germline. CDR3 length: 12 residues. This chain's CDR3 is CASSLTGYEQYF. For the CDR3, the DNA is TGTGCCAGCAGCTTGACAGGGTACGAGCAGTACTTC.

The J gene is TRBJ1-1, the V gene TRBV6-5, with a weak D call TRBD1 (5 bases). The CDR3 runs 14 residues. The V and J ends lost 5 bases and 1 base respectively, with 11 bases between them. CDR1 MNHEY and CDR2 SVGAGI come from the germline V gene. The CDR3 DNA reads as TGTGCCAGCAGTCCCATCCAGGGGAACACTGAAGCTTTCTTT. Residues: CASSPIQGNTEAFF.

The chain employs TRBV27 and TRBJ1-5; possible D gene TRBD1, 6 bases. The CDR3 is 16 residues long. Trimming stripped 3 bases from V and 1 base from J, with 13 bases between. Germline V gene data show CDR1 as MNHEY and CDR2 as SMNVEV (reference sequence). Written as DNA, the CDR3 is TGTGCCAGCAGTTTCACCACAGGGTTGAGCAATCAGCCCCAGCATTTT. Protein sequence: CASSFTTGLSNQPQHF.

The chain couples TRBV6-5 to TRBJ1-6; TRBD1 agrees at 10 bases. Looked up from germline, CDR1 is MNHEY and CDR2 is SVGAGI. The V and J ends lost 6 bases and 10 bases, in that order; junction bases with no gene match: 6. The CDR3 has 14 amino acids. This chain's CDR3 is CASSLGTGDSPLHF. The CDR3 DNA sequence: TGTGCCAGCAGCCTTGGGACAGGGGACTCACCCCTCCACTTT.

This clone has a handful of counts. The rearrangement joins TRBV6-5 to TRBJ1-2, with D unclear. Trimming took off 5 bases at V and 1 base at J, with 14 bases between the two ends. The germline CDR1 and CDR2 sequences are MNHEY and SVGAGI. The CDR3 has 15 amino acids. The CDR3: CASSRRTELNYGYTF. The CDR3 DNA reads as TGTGCCAGCAGTAGGCGGACTGAACTTAACTATGGCTACACCTTC.

The rearrangement joins TRBV2 to TRBJ1-4; the match to TRBD1 covers 12 bases. The CDR3 runs 16 residues. The germline gives CDR1 SNHLY, CDR2 FYNNEI. In nucleotides, the CDR3 is TGTGCGGGGCCGGGGGACAGGGGGCCTCGGAATGAAAAACTGTTTTTT. It yields the protein CAGPGDRGPRNEKLFF. The variable domain in full, with the rest retrieved from reference TRBV2 and TRBJ1-4, is EPEVTQTPSHQVTQMGQEVILRCVPISNHLYFYWYRQILGQKVEFLVSFYNNEISEKSEIFDDQFSVERPDGSNFTLKIRSTKLEDSAMYFCAGPGDRGPRNEKLFFGSGTQLSVL.

The J gene is TRBJ2-5, the V gene TRBV6-6; the D gene is possibly TRBD2 (6 bases). The CDR3 contains 14 residues. V was trimmed by 8 bases and J by 6 bases, leaving 19 bases between them. Germline V lookup: CDR1 MNHNY, CDR2 SVGAGI (reference sequence). Written as DNA, the CDR3 is TGTGCCAGCCTTGCTGGAGGGGATAGGAAGACCCAGTACTTC. This encodes CASLAGGDRKTQYF.

V usage is TRBV24-1 and J usage is TRBJ2-3; D gene ambiguous. From germline, CDR1 is KGHDR and CDR2 SFDVKD. The CDR3 consists of 15 residues. The V gene lost 9 bases and the J gene lost 0 bases, with 15 bases spanning the gap. The CDR3 sequence is CATSPWADSTDTQYF. The CDR3 bases are TGTGCCACCTCTCCGTGGGCCGACAGCACAGATACGCAGTATTTT.

The chain uses TRBV27 and TRBJ2-7; 12 bases are a match to TRBD2. The V gene end was trimmed by 6 bases and the J gene end by 2 bases; junction bases not matched to a gene: 5. Germline V gene data show CDR1 as MNHEY and CDR2 as SMNVEV (reference sequence). This CDR3 has 15 residues. CDR3 DNA: TGTGCCAGCAGCTTGGGGACTAGCGGGCCCTACGAGCAGTACTTC. It is translated as CASSLGTSGPYEQYF.

This chain links TRBV5-4 with TRBJ1-2; tentative D call: TRBD1 (6 bases). V was clipped by 4 bases and J by 0 bases, with 13 bases between them. The CDR3 is made up of 15 amino acids. From germline, CDR1 is SGHNT and CDR2 YYREEE (reference sequence). CDR3 bases: TGTGCCAGCAGCCTCACCGGGACATCTAACTATGGCTACACCTTC. Protein product: CASSLTGTSNYGYTF. Combining the CDR3 with reference TRBV5-4 and TRBJ1-2 gives the whole variable domain ETGVTQSPTHLIKTRGQQVTLRCSSQSGHNTVSWYQQALGQGPQFIFQYYREEENGRGNFPPRFSGLQFPNYSSELNVNALELDDSALYLCASSLTGTSNYGYTFGSGTRLTVV.

The chain combines TRBV30 with TRBJ1-1; D gene unclear. Trimming stripped 0 bases from V and 0 bases from J, with 8 bases between. Germline CDR1 is GTSNPN and CDR2 is SVGIG (reference sequence). The CDR3 runs to 14 residues. CDR3 sequence reads: CAWSVDSMNTEAFF. In DNA, the CDR3 is TGTGCCTGGAGTGTTGATAGCATGAACACTGAAGCTTTCTTT.

The chain joins TRBV11-2 to TRBJ1-1; a possible D gene is TRBD1 (5 bases). The germline V and J ends were trimmed by 4 bases and 3 bases, with 12 bases remaining between them. This CDR3 spans 14 amino acids. Looked up from germline, CDR1 is SGHAT and CDR2 is FQNNGV. In DNA form, the CDR3 reads TGTGCCAGCAGCTACCCCGACAGATACACTGAAGCTTTCTTT. Amino acids: CASSYPDRYTEAFF.

V and J are TRBV2 and TRBJ1-1; 7 bases match TRBD1. Losses at the gene ends were 8 bases for V and 2 bases for J; bases not matched to a gene: 5. CDR3 length: 13 residues. Looked up from germline, CDR1 is SNHLY and CDR2 is FYNNEI. In DNA form, the CDR3 reads TGTGCCAGCGGGACAGAAGCCAACACTGAAGCTTTCTTT. Translation gives CASGTEANTEAFF.

CDR3 bases: TGTGCCAGCAGTGAGTTACGGACTAGCGGTTACAATGAGCAGTTCTTC. Protein product: CASSELRTSGYNEQFF. This chain connects TRBV2 to TRBJ2-1, with 10 positions matching TRBD2. The CDR3 has 16 residues. The ends lost 3 bases at V and 4 bases at J; junction bases unmatched: 6. In germline, CDR1 is SNHLY, CDR2 FYNNEI. The full variable domain, completed using reference TRBV2 and TRBJ2-1, is EPEVTQTPSHQVTQMGQEVILRCVPISNHLYFYWYRQILGQKVEFLVSFYNNEISEKSEIFDDQFSVERPDGSNFTLKIRSTKLEDSAMYFCASSELRTSGYNEQFFGPGTRLTVL.

This sequence joins TRBV30 and TRBJ2-7; D is possibly TRBD2 (5 bases). Per the germline V gene, CDR1 is GTSNPN and CDR2 is SVGIG (reference sequence). V lost 3 bases and J 2 bases, leaving 14 bases between the germline ends. The CDR3 runs to 14 residues. Written as DNA, the CDR3 is TGTGCCTGGAGCGAATGGACGGGGACCTACGAGCAGTACTTC. Its translation is CAWSEWTGTYEQYF.

The J gene is TRBJ1-5, the V gene TRBV19, with D hard to call. The germline V gene has CDR1 LNHDA and CDR2 SQIVND (reference sequence). The CDR3 length is 14 residues. Between the trimmed V and J ends, which lost 2 bases and 3 bases, there was a span of 8 bases. The DNA for the CDR3 is TGTGCCAGTAGTATACAGGTCTACAATCAGCCCCAGCATTTT. Translating it yields CASSIQVYNQPQHF.

The V gene is TRBV19, the J gene TRBJ2-1; TRBD1 aligns across 8 bases. The ends lost 5 bases at V and 3 bases at J; junction bases unmatched: 15. Germline V gene sequence: CDR1 LNHDA, CDR2 SQIVND (reference sequence). CDR3 length: 18 residues. CDR3 coding DNA: TGTGCCAGTAGTCCCCAGACAGGGGAAGGGGGGCTCTACAATGAGCAGTTCTTC. Translating gives CASSPQTGEGGLYNEQFF.

The chain uses TRBV30 and TRBJ2-2, with 9 nucleotides matching TRBD2. Germline V gives CDR1 GTSNPN, CDR2 SVGIG (reference sequence). The CDR3 is 15 amino acids. V was pared by 1 base and J by 4 bases, with 4 bases of the junction left unmatched. This CDR3 reads CAWSGAGGITGELFF. The DNA of the CDR3 is TGTGCCTGGAGTGGTGCGGGAGGGATCACCGGGGAGCTGTTTTTT.